A single sample gave rise to the 21 T cell receptor beta chains below, sequenced in a study of blood T cell repertoires in COVID-19. The table came from immunoSEQ multiplex PCR; TCRdb's copy has only in-frame clones and leaves some out. The repertoire holds approximately 300,000 clones, about 90% seen once, with about 5.4% in the top ten. Sequencing was done on a sample of PBMCs or T cells enriched from blood (not recorded which). Every receptor here comes from a woman aged 25 to 39 who had recovered from COVID-19.

The chain recombines TRBV10-3 with TRBJ2-7, with 8 bases that match TRBD1. The CDR3 runs to 13 residues. Germline-derived CDR1 and CDR2 are ENHRY and SYGVKD. V shed 7 bases, J shed 5 bases, and the junction held 7 bases outside the gene matches. CDR3 sequence reads: CAITGQGSDEQYF. CDR3 DNA sequence: TGTGCCATCACCGGACAGGGTAGCGACGAGCAGTACTTC.

This chain connects TRBV21-1 to TRBJ1-4. TRBV21-1 is a pseudogene segment. The CDR3 sequence is 15 residues long. DNA for the CDR3: TGTGCCAGCAGCCTCAAGGGGGGGGCGGGTGAAAAACTGTTTTTT. This translates into CASSLKGGAGEKLFF.

The J gene is TRBJ1-2, the V gene TRBV2; D is unresolved. CDR1 is SNHLY, CDR2 FYNNEI, per germline. The V gene lost 10 bases and the J gene lost 3 bases, with 9 bases spanning the gap. This CDR3 region has 11 residues. CDR3 sequence reads: CATTRDYGYTF. CDR3 nucleotides: TGTGCCACCACTCGGGACTATGGCTACACCTTC.

V is TRBV10-3 and J is TRBJ2-5; a weak D match, TRBD2 (6 bases). Trimming took 4 bases from V and 5 from J, leaving 20 bases between them. The CDR3 runs 16 residues. Germline V lookup: CDR1 ENHRY, CDR2 SYGVKD. CDR3 bases: TGTGCCATCAGTGGGGGGGACTCGTCGTCTTCGGAGACCCAGTACTTC. Protein: CAISGGDSSSSETQYF.

V usage is TRBV2 and J usage is TRBJ1-1, with D perhaps TRBD1 (6 bases). CDR1 and CDR2 from the germline V gene are SNHLY and FYNNEI. The CDR3 runs to 15 residues. V lost 2 bases and J 3 bases, leaving 13 bases between the germline ends. The CDR3 sequence: CASSERGTGYTEAFF. CDR3 bases: TGTGCCAGCAGTGAAAGAGGTACAGGGTACACTGAAGCTTTCTTT.

This chain joins TRBV11-2 and TRBJ2-3; D gene ambiguous. From germline, CDR1 is SGHAT and CDR2 FQNNGV. There are 13 residues in the CDR3. V was shortened by 0 bases and J by 6 bases, with 7 bases between the two germline ends. The CDR3 DNA reads as TGTGCCAGCAGCTTAGATCTCAGTGATACGCAGTATTTT. Amino acid sequence: CASSLDLSDTQYF.

The rearrangement joins TRBV6-6 to TRBJ1-1, with a weak D call TRBD1 (5 bases). Germline V CDR1 and CDR2: MNHNY, SVGAGI (reference sequence). Trimming stripped 6 bases from V and 4 bases from J, with 15 bases between. The CDR3 spans 14 residues. The CDR3 spells CASRWGGDGTEAFF. In DNA form, the CDR3 reads TGTGCCAGCAGGTGGGGGGGGGACGGCACTGAAGCTTTCTTT.

In this sample, this clone turned up once. This chain joins TRBV10-3 and TRBJ1-1; 8 positions agree with TRBD1. The junction had 1 base not matched to a gene; V was cut back by 4 bases and J by 3 bases. Germline loops: CDR1 ENHRY, CDR2 SYGVKD. The CDR3 is made up of 13 amino acids. The CDR3 protein is CAISGQGHTEAFF. The CDR3, as DNA: TGTGCCATCAGTGGACAGGGGCACACTGAAGCTTTCTTT.

V is TRBV9 and J is TRBJ2-5; TRBD2 matches at 11 bases. The V gene's germline CDR1 is SGDLS and CDR2 YYNGEE. CDR3 length: 13 residues. Trimming removed 3 bases from V and 5 bases from J; junction bases left unmatched: 0. The CDR3 sequence: CASSASGGETQYF. In DNA, the CDR3 is TGTGCCAGCAGCGCTAGCGGGGGGGAGACCCAGTACTTC.

This chain uses TRBV5-4 with TRBJ2-5; 10 bases align to TRBD2. CDR1 and CDR2 from the germline V gene are SGHNT and YYREEE (reference sequence). After removal of 10 bases from V and 0 bases from J, the junction contained 9 bases not matched to a gene. CDR3 length equals 15 residues. The CDR3 DNA sequence: TGTGCCGCCGGGGGAGCGGGGGGGAACCAAGAGACCCAGTACTTC. Its translation: CAAGGAGGNQETQYF. The full variable domain, its missing parts supplied by reference TRBV5-4 and TRBJ2-5, is ETGVTQSPTHLIKTRGQQVTLRCSSQSGHNTVSWYQQALGQGPQFIFQYYREEENGRGNFPPRFSGLQFPNYSSELNVNALELDDSALYLCAAGGAGGNQETQYFGPGTRLLVL.

This chain joins TRBV14 and TRBJ2-5; no definite D call. The CDR3 loop spans 17 amino acids. Germline values: CDR1 SGHDN, CDR2 FVKESK. V was trimmed by 4 bases and J by 2 bases, leaving 20 bases between them. CDR3 in amino acids: CASSPSPSRRLQETQYF. CDR3 DNA sequence: TGTGCCAGCAGCCCTAGTCCTTCCCGACGTCTACAAGAGACCCAGTACTTC.

This clone showed up just a few times. This chain joins TRBV7-2 and TRBJ2-7, with 7 bases lining up with TRBD1. J lost 0 bases, V lost 1 base, and 3 bases had no gene match. CDR3 length: 15 amino acids. Germline CDR1 is SGHTA and CDR2 is FQGNSA. The CDR3 is CASSLEGQDSYEQYF. The CDR3 nucleotides read TGTGCCAGCAGCTTAGAAGGACAGGACTCCTACGAGCAGTACTTC.

The J gene is TRBJ2-4, the V gene TRBV5-1; no definite D call. Trimming removed 0 bases at V and 1 base at J, with 11 bases between. Germline CDR1 reads SGHRS; CDR2 reads YFSETQ. The CDR3 has 16 residues. In nucleotides, the CDR3 is TGCGCCAGCAGCTTGGGGGCAGGTATGGCCAAAAACATTCAGTACTTC. This encodes CASSLGAGMAKNIQYF.

The rearrangement uses TRBV7-8 and TRBJ1-2, with D perhaps TRBD1 (6 bases). This CDR3 spans 15 amino acids. Trimming left V 0 bases short and J 4 bases short, with 12 bases between. Per germline, CDR1 SGHVS and CDR2 FQNEAQ. CDR3 amino acids: CASSLAPGGPYGYTF. Written as DNA, the CDR3 is TGTGCCAGCAGCTTAGCGCCGGGGGGCCCCTATGGCTACACCTTC.

This chain joins TRBV4-2 and TRBJ1-3; D uncertain. This CDR3 has 15 residues. Germline V gene lookup returns CDR1 LGHNA and CDR2 YNFKEQ. V was pared by 7 bases and J by 0 bases, with 13 bases between. Here the CDR3 reads CASTSGKSSGNTIYF. The CDR3 DNA reads TGTGCCAGCACCTCAGGCAAATCCTCTGGAAACACCATATATTTT.

This clone was detected only once. V is TRBV7-3 and J is TRBJ1-5, with D hard to call. Trimming shortened V by 0 bases and J by 7 bases, and 25 bases separated the two germline ends. This CDR3 has 19 residues. CDR1 and CDR2 (germline): SGHTA, FQGTGA. This CDR3 reads CASSLTLTPGGVVNQPQHF. In DNA form, the CDR3 reads TGTGCCAGCAGCTTAACGTTAACCCCCGGAGGAGTCGTCAACCAGCCCCAGCATTTT.

The chain combines TRBV7-5 with TRBJ1-5. TRBV7-5 is a pseudogene. This CDR3 is 14 amino acids long. As DNA, the CDR3 is TGTGCCAGAAGCTTTAGGGAGGGACAACAGCCCCAGCATTTT. Amino acid sequence: CARSFREGQQPQHF.

For the CDR3, the DNA is TGTGCCAGCAGTGCCCAGGGCGCGAACACCGGGGAGCTGTTTTTT. Protein sequence: CASSAQGANTGELFF. The rearrangement links TRBV7-3 to TRBJ2-2, with D possibly matching TRBD1 (5 bases). V lost 6 bases to trimming and J lost 0 bases, with 11 bases between them. Per germline, CDR1 SGHTA and CDR2 FQGTGA. The CDR3 spans 15 residues.

To note about this clone: At the DNA level, this CDR3 is encoded by other sequences in the same sample as well. The gene calls are TRBV7-2 and TRBJ1-5, with 7 positions matching TRBD1. CDR3 length equals 14 residues. The V and J ends lost 2 bases and 2 bases, in that order; junction bases with no gene match: 0. Germline loops: CDR1 SGHTA, CDR2 FQGNSA. The CDR3 sequence: CASSLTGGNQPQHF. The CDR3 nucleotides read TGTGCCAGCAGCTTAACAGGGGGCAATCAGCCCCAGCATTTT. The entire variable domain, with the rest obtained from reference TRBV7-2 and TRBJ1-5, is as follows: GAGVSQSPSNKVTEKGKDVELRCDPISGHTALYWYRQSLGQGLEFLIYFQGNSAPDKSGLPSDRFSAERTGGSVSTLTIQRTQQEDSAVYLCASSLTGGNQPQHFGDGTRLSIL.

The chain combines TRBV9 with TRBJ2-1; TRBD1 matches 9 bases. With V trimmed by 4 bases and J by 5 bases, 1 base remained unmatched. This CDR3 has 13 residues. CDR1 is SGDLS, CDR2 YYNGEE, per germline. CDR3 DNA sequence: TGTGCCAGCAGCTGGACAGGGGACAATGAGCAGTTCTTC. It specifies CASSWTGDNEQFF.

This sequence joins TRBV7-9 and TRBJ1-6; tentative D call: TRBD1 (6 bases). V lost 5 bases and J lost 9, with 11 bases in between. Germline V lookup: CDR1 SEHNR, CDR2 FQNEAQ (reference sequence). The CDR3 runs 13 residues. As DNA, the CDR3 is TGTGCCAGCAGCCCGGACAGTCCTTCACCCCTCCACTTT. Protein sequence: CASSPDSPSPLHF.